This T cell receptor (beta chain) derives from a study of monozygotic twins with inflammatory bowel disease. For every TCR library, around 3,700 ng of total RNA was used. Reprocessing the 5' RACE reads, TCRdb reports a single entry for every CDR3 protein and omits DNA. Its listing shows more than 110,000 distinct CDR3 sequences. The CDR3 is 13 residues long. The germline V gene has CDR1 DFQATT and CDR2 SNEGSKA (reference sequence). What was sequenced was blood. The sequence derives from a human donor with ulcerative colitis or Crohn's disease, or a healthy co-twin of an affected twin (not recorded which). The chain recombines TRBV20-1 with TRBJ2-3; TCRdb indicates TRBD2, and absent DNA this call remains unverified. CDR3 protein: CSAVEGPKDTQYF.